This T cell receptor (beta chain) was sequenced for a study of cytomegalovirus exposure and HLA in healthy donors. The V end lost 9 bases, the J end lost 1 base, and 18 bases lay between the germline ends. The CDR3 is 15 amino acids. Germline V gene sequence: CDR1 SGDLS, CDR2 YYNGEE. The PCR made use of 60 Vbeta and 13 Jbeta primers. Profiling relied on immunoSEQ multiplex PCR, and the TCRdb table lists in-frame clones only, not all of them. Seen here are 100,000 to 150,000 clones, around 73% observed once, and the top ten hold over 1.2%. Material: PBMCs. This TCR derives from a female donor in good health and CMV-seronegative. V and J are TRBV9 and TRBJ2-3; no definite D call. The CDR3 region is CAIGSNWARTDTQYF. CDR3 sequence (DNA): TGTGCCATCGGATCGAATTGGGCCCGCACAGATACGCAGTATTTT.